This T cell receptor beta chain was sequenced in a study of blood T cell repertoires in COVID-19. Background on the study: From the United States, Italy and Spain came samples of acute and convalescent COVID-19. The analysed material was cDNA or gDNA that came from T cells, B-cell-depleted T cells, or PBMCs.

Original handling: Amplification of reference gene primers was used by the study to estimate nucleated cell counts. TCRdb keeps only in-frame clones here, not all; method: immunoSEQ multiplex PCR. Clonal size and the V and J genes are those of that table, whereas D and trimming came from the DNA. The sample shows 140,000 to 150,000 clones, around 81% of them seen only once. CDR1 is SEHNR and CDR2 is FQNEAQ in the germline V gene (reference sequence). There are 14 residues in the CDR3. Trimming took off 3 bases at V and 2 bases at J, with 10 bases between the two ends. This TCR derives from a human donor with acute or convalescent COVID-19. The donor label of this sample is uncertain. This chain connects TRBV7-9 to TRBJ1-1; D is undetermined. The specimen was peripheral blood. The CDR3 nucleotides are TGTGCCAGCAGCTTCGAGGCTTTTAACACTGAAGCTTTCTTT. This gives the protein CASSFEAFNTEAFF. The full variable domain, its missing parts supplied by reference TRBV7-9 and TRBJ1-1, is DTGVSQNPRHKITKRGQNVTFRCDPISEHNRLYWYRQTLGQGPEFLTYFQNEAQLEKSRLLSDRFSAERPKGSFSTLEIQRTEQGDSAMYLCASSFEAFNTEAFFGQGTRLTVV.